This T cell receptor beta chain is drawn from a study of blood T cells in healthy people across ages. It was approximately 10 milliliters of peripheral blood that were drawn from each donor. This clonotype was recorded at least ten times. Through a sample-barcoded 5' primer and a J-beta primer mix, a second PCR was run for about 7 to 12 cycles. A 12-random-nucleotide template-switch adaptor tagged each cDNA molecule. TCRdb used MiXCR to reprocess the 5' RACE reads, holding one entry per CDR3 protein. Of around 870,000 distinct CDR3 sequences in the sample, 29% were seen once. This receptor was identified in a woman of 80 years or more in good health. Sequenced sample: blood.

CDR3 nucleotide sequence: TGTGCCAGCAGTTCACAGTCCCCGCAAGAGACCCAGTACTTC. It codes for CASSSQSPQETQYF. The chain has TRBV27 and TRBJ2-5; no definite D call. V lost 4 bases, J lost 2 bases, and 11 bases lay in between. The length of the CDR3 is 14 residues. The V gene's germline CDR1 is MNHEY and CDR2 SMNVEV (reference sequence).